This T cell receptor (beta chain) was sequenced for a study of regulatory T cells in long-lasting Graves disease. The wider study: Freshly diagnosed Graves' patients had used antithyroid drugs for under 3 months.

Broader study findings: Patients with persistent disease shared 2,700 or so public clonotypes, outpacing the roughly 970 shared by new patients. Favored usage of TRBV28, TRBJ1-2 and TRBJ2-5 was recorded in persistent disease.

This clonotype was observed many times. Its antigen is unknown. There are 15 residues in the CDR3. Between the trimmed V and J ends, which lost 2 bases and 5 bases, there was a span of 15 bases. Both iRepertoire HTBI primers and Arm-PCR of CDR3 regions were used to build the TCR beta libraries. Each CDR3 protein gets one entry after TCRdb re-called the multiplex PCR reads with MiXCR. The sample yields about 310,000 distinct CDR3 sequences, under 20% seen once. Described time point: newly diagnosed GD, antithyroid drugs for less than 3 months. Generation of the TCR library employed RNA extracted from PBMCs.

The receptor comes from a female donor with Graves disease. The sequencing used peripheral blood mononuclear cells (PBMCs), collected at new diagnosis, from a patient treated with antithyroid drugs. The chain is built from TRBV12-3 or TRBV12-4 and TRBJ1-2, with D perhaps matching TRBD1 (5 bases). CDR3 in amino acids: CASSLSGTNVYGYTF. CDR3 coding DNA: TGTGCCAGCAGTTTATCCGGGACTAATGTATATGGCTACACCTTC.